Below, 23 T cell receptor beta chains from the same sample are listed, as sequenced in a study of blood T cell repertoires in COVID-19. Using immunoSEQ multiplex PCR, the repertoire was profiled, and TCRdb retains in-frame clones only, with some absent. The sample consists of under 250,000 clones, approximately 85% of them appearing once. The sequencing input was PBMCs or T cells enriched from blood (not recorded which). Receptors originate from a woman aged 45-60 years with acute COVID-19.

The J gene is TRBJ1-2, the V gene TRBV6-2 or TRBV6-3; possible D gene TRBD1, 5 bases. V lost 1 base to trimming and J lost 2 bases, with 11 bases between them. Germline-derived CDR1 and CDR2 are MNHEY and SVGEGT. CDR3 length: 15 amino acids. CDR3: CASSYFGGGNYGYTF. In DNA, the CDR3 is TGTGCCAGCAGTTACTTCGGGGGAGGAAACTATGGCTACACCTTC.

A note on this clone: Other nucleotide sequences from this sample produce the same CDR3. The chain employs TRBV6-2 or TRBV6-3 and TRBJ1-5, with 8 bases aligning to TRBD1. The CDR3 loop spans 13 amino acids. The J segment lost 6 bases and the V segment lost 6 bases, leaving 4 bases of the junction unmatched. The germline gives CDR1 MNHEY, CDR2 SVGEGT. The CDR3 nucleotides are TGTGCCAGCAGCTCGGACAGGGTTCAGCCCCAGCATTTT. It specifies CASSSDRVQPQHF.

The CDR3 region is CASRPTSVFPNEQFF. CDR3 nucleotide sequence: TGTGCCAGTAGGCCGACTAGCGTTTTTCCAAATGAGCAGTTCTTC. The V call is TRBV19, the J call TRBJ2-1; 8 bases map to TRBD2. Germline V gene lookup returns CDR1 LNHDA and CDR2 SQIVND (reference sequence). Unmatched junction bases numbered 11, after V lost 6 bases and J lost 7 bases. The CDR3 totals 15 residues.

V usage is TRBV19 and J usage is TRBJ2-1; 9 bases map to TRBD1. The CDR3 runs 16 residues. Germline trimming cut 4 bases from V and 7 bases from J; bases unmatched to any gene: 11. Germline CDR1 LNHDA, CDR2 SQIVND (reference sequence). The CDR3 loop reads CASSKDRGRRGNEQFF. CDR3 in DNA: TGTGCCAGTAGTAAGGACAGGGGTCGCCGGGGGAATGAGCAGTTCTTC. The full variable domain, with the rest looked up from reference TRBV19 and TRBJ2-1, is DGGITQSPKYLFRKEGQNVTLSCEQNLNHDAMYWYRQDPGQGLRLIYYSQIVNDFQKGDIAEGYSVSREKKESFPLTVTSAQKNPTAFYLCASSKDRGRRGNEQFFGPGTRLTVL.

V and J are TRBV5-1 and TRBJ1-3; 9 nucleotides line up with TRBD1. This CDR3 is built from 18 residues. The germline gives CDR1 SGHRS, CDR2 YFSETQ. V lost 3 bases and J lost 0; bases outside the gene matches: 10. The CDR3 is CASSSLQGAGTSGNTIYF. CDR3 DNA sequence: TGCGCCAGCAGCTCGCTACAGGGGGCCGGTACCTCTGGAAACACCATATATTTT.

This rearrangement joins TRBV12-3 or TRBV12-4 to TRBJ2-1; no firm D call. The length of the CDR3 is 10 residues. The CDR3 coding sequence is TGTGCTAAGCAGTCAGGTGAGCAGTTCTTC. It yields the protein CAKQSGEQFF.

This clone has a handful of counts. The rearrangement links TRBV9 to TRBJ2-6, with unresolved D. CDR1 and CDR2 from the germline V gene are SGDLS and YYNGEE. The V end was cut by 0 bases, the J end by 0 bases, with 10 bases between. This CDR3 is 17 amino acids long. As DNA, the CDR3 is TGTGCCAGCAGCGTAGGAGTTTCCGTCTCTGGGGCCAACGTCCTGACTTTC. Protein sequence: CASSVGVSVSGANVLTF. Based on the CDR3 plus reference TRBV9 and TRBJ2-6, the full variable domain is DSGVTQTPKHLITATGQRVTLRCSPRSGDLSVYWYQQSLDQGLQFLIQYYNGEERAKGNILERFSAQQFPDLHSELNLSSLELGDSALYFCASSVGVSVSGANVLTFGAGSRLTVL.

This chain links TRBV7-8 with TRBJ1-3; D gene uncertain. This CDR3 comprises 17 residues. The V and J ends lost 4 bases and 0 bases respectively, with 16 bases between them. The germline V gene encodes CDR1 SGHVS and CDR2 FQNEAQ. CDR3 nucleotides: TGTGCCAGCAGCTCCCGAGCGGAACGACCCTCTGGAAACACCATATATTTT. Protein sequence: CASSSRAERPSGNTIYF.

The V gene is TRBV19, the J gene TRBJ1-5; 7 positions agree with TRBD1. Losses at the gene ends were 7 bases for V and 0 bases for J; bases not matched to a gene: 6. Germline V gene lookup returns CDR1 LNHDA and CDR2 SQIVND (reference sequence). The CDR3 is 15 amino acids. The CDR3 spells CASKRDRYSNQPQHF. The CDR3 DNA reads TGTGCCAGTAAAAGGGACAGATATAGCAATCAGCCCCAGCATTTT.

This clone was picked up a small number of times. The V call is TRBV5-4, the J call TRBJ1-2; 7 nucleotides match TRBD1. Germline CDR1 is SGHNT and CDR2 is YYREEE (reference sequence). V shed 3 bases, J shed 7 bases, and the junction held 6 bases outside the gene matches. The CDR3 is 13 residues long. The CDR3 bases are TGTGCCAGCAGCTCGGACAGGACCGGTGGCTACACCTTC. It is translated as CASSSDRTGGYTF.

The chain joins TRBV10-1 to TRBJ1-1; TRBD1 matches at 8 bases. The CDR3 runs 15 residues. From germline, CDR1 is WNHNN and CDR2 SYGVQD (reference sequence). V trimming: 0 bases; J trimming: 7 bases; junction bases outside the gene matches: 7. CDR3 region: CASSESGQGTSEAFF. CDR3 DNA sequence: TGCGCCAGCAGTGAGTCCGGACAGGGCACCAGTGAAGCTTTCTTT.

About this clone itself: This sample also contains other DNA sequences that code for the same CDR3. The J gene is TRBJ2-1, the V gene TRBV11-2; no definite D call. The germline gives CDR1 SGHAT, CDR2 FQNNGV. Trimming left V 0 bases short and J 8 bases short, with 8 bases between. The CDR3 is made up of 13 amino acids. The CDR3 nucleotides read TGTGCCAGCAGCTTAGATCGAGGTGATGAGCAGTTCTTC. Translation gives CASSLDRGDEQFF.

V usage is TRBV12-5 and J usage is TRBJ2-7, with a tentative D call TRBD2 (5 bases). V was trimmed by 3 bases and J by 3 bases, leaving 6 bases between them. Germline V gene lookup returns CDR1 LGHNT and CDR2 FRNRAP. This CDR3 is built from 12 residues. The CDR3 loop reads CASGFGDYEQYF. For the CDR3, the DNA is TGTGCTAGTGGTTTCGGGGACTACGAGCAGTACTTC. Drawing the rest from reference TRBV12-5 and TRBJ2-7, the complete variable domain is DARVTQTPRHKVTEMGQEVTMRCQPILGHNTVFWYRQTMMQGLELLAYFRNRAPLDDSGMPKDRFSAEMPDATLATLKIQPSEPRDSAVYFCASGFGDYEQYFGPGTRLTVT.

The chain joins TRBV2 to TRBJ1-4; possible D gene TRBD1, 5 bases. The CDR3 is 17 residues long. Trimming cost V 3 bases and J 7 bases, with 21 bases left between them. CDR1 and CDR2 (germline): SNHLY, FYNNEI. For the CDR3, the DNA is TGTGCCAGCAGTGACGGGGGTCTCCCTTCCCCTGGTGAAAAACTGTTTTTT. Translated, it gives CASSDGGLPSPGEKLFF.

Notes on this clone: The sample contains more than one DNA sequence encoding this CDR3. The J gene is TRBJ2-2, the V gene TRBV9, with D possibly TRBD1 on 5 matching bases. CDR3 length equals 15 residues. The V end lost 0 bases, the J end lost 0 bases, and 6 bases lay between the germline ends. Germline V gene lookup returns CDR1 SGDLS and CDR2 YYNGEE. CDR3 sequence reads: CASSVGTSNTGELFF. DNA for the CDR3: TGTGCCAGCAGCGTAGGGACATCGAACACCGGGGAGCTGTTTTTT. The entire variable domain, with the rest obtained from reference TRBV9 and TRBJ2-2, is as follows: DSGVTQTPKHLITATGQRVTLRCSPRSGDLSVYWYQQSLDQGLQFLIQYYNGEERAKGNILERFSAQQFPDLHSELNLSSLELGDSALYFCASSVGTSNTGELFFGEGSRLTVL.

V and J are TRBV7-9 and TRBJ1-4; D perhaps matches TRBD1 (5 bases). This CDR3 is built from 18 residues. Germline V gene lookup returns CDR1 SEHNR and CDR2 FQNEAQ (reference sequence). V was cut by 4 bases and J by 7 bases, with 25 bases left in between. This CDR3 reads CASSSHGPWQGGFEKLFF. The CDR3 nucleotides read TGTGCCAGCAGCTCGCACGGGCCTTGGCAGGGAGGCTTTGAAAAACTGTTTTTT. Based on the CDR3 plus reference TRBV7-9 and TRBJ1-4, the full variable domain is DTGVSQNPRHKITKRGQNVTFRCDPISEHNRLYWYRQTLGQGPEFLTYFQNEAQLEKSRLLSDRFSAERPKGSFSTLEIQRTEQGDSAMYLCASSSHGPWQGGFEKLFFGSGTQLSVL.

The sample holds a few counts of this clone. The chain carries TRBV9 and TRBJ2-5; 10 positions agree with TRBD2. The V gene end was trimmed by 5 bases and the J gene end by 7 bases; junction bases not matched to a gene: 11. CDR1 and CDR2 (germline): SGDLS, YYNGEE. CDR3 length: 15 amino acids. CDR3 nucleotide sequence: TGTGCCAGCAGTCCGGGACTAGCGTCCCCAGGGACCCAGTACTTC. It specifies CASSPGLASPGTQYF. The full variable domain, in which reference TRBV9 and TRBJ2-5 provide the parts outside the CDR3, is DSGVTQTPKHLITATGQRVTLRCSPRSGDLSVYWYQQSLDQGLQFLIQYYNGEERAKGNILERFSAQQFPDLHSELNLSSLELGDSALYFCASSPGLASPGTQYFGPGTRLLVL.

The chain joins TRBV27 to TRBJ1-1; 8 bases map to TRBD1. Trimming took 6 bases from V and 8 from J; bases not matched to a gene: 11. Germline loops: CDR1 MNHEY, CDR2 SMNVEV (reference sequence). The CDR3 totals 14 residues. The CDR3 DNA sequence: TGTGCCAGCAGACGAGGACAGGGTTCCGACGAAGCTTTCTTT. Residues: CASRRGQGSDEAFF.

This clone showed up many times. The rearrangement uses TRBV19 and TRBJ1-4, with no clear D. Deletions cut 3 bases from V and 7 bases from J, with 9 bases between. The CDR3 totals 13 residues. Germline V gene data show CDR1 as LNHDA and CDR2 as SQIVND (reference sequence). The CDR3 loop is CASSMVVAEKLFF. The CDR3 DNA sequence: TGTGCCAGTAGTATGGTGGTGGCTGAAAAACTGTTTTTT.

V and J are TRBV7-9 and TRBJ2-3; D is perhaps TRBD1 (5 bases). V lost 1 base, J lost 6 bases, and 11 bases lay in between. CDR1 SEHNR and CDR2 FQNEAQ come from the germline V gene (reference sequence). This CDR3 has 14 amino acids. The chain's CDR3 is CASSLDRSGDTQYF. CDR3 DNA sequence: TGTGCCAGCAGCTTAGACAGGTCTGGTGATACGCAGTATTTT.

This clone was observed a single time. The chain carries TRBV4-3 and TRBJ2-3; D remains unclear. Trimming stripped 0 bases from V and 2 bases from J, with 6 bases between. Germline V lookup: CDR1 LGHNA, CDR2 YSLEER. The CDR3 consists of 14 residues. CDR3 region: CASSQDGFTDTQYF. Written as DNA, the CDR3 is TGCGCCAGCAGCCAAGACGGGTTCACAGATACGCAGTATTTT.

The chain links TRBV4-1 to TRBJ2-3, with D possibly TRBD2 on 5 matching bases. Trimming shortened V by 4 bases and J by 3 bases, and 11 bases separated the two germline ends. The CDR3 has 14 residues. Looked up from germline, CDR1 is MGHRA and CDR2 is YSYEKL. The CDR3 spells CASSPGPGTDTQYF. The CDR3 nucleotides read TGCGCCAGCAGCCCCGGCCCGGGGACAGATACGCAGTATTTT.

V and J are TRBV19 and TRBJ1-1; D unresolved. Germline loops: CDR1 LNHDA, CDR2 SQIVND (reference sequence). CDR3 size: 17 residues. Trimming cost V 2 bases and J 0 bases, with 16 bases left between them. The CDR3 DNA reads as TGTGCCAGTAGTATATCCGGGATGGCGAGGGTGAACACTGAAGCTTTCTTT. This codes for CASSISGMARVNTEAFF.